This T cell receptor beta chain emerged from a study of blood T cell repertoires in COVID-19. The V and J ends lost 5 bases and 7 bases respectively, with 8 bases between them. The CDR3 is 11 amino acids. The germline CDR1 and CDR2 sequences are MNHEY and SVGEGT. Using immunoSEQ multiplex PCR, the repertoire was profiled, and TCRdb retains in-frame clones only, with some absent. The table has about 380,000 clones, 88% seen once. This receptor was taken from a woman aged 18-29 years who had recovered from COVID-19. The specimen sequenced was PBMCs or T cells enriched from blood (not recorded which). The chain combines TRBV6-2 or TRBV6-3 with TRBJ2-5; D possibly corresponds to TRBD1 (6 bases). The CDR3 reads CASSPQGTQYF. In DNA form, the CDR3 reads TGTGCCAGCAGTCCACAGGGGACCCAGTACTTC.